Each of the 7 T cell receptor beta chains below was sequenced from the same sample in a study of T cells in pancreatic ductal adenocarcinoma. The selected patients with pancreatic ductal adenocarcinoma had surgery but no neoadjuvant therapy. Profiled with immunoSEQ multiplex PCR; TCRdb holds only in-frame clones, not every one. Here the sample spans 25,000 to 35,000 clones, around 94% being singletons. Sequenced sample: PBMCs. Source of these receptors: a human donor with pancreatic ductal adenocarcinoma.

The chain joins TRBV7-9 to TRBJ1-1; 7 positions agree with TRBD1. Germline loops: CDR1 SEHNR, CDR2 FQNEAQ (reference sequence). The CDR3 sequence is 13 residues long. J was trimmed by 8 bases and V by 5 bases; bases with no gene match: 8. CDR3 nucleotides: TGTGCCAGCAGCCAGGGGACAGTTCCCGAAGCTTTCTTT. Translation gives CASSQGTVPEAFF.

The rearrangement uses TRBV9 and TRBJ1-1, with D perhaps TRBD1 (6 bases). Germline V gene data show CDR1 as SGDLS and CDR2 as YYNGEE. This CDR3 has 15 amino acids. Trimming stripped 2 bases from V and 1 base from J, with 12 bases between. Here the CDR3 DNA reads TGTGCCAGCAGCGTTTTTGACAGGCCGAACACTGAAGCTTTCTTT. Protein product: CASSVFDRPNTEAFF. Full variable domain (remainder filled in from reference TRBV9 and TRBJ1-1): DSGVTQTPKHLITATGQRVTLRCSPRSGDLSVYWYQQSLDQGLQFLIQYYNGEERAKGNILERFSAQQFPDLHSELNLSSLELGDSALYFCASSVFDRPNTEAFFGQGTRLTVV.

V and J are TRBV2 and TRBJ2-1, with D possibly matching TRBD2 (5 bases). The V end was cut by 4 bases, the J end by 0 bases, with 10 bases between. Per germline, CDR1 SNHLY and CDR2 FYNNEI. The CDR3 length is 15 residues. CDR3 nucleotides: TGTGCCAGCAGTGTTTATGGGAGCTCCTACAATGAGCAGTTCTTC. Its translation is CASSVYGSSYNEQFF.

The chain links TRBV5-1 to TRBJ2-5, with D tentatively TRBD1 or TRBD2 (6 bases each). Trimming stripped 2 bases from V and 5 bases from J, with 16 bases between. Germline CDR1 reads SGHRS; CDR2 reads YFSETQ. CDR3 length: 15 amino acids. CDR3 loop: CASSFSFTGRETQYF. The CDR3 DNA follows: TGCGCCAGCAGCTTCTCCTTTACAGGGAGGGAGACCCAGTACTTC.

This chain connects TRBV13 to TRBJ1-2; no clear D gene. CDR3 length: 16 residues. Per germline, CDR1 PRHDT and CDR2 FYEKMQ (reference sequence). V was pared by 4 bases and J by 4 bases, with 19 bases between. CDR3 nucleotides: TGTGCCAGCAGCTCCCGGGAAGATGGCGGCTTCTATGGCTACACCTTC. Amino acids: CASSSREDGGFYGYTF.

This sequence joins TRBV5-8 and TRBJ2-5, with unresolved D. CDR1 is SGHTS and CDR2 is YDEGEE in the germline V gene. V was clipped by 1 base and J by 2 bases, with 12 bases between them. The CDR3 extends over 15 amino acids. The CDR3 region has the DNA TGTGCCAGCAGCTTGTTGGCAGCACTTCAAGAGACCCAGTACTTC. Translation gives CASSLLAALQETQYF. The complete variable domain, with remaining parts taken from reference TRBV5-8 and TRBJ2-5, reads EAGVTQSPTHLIKTRGQQATLRCSPISGHTSVYWYQQALGLGLQFLLWYDEGEERNRGNFPPRFSGRQFPNYSSELNVNALELEDSALYLCASSLLAALQETQYFGPGTRLLVL.

V gene TRBV2 combines with J gene TRBJ2-1; D unclear. This CDR3 contains 11 residues. The germline gives CDR1 SNHLY, CDR2 FYNNEI. V shed 11 bases and J shed 5 bases, with 10 bases lying between them. This CDR3 reads CAGSYDNEQFF. CDR3 nucleotides: TGTGCCGGTTCTTATGACAATGAGCAGTTCTTC.